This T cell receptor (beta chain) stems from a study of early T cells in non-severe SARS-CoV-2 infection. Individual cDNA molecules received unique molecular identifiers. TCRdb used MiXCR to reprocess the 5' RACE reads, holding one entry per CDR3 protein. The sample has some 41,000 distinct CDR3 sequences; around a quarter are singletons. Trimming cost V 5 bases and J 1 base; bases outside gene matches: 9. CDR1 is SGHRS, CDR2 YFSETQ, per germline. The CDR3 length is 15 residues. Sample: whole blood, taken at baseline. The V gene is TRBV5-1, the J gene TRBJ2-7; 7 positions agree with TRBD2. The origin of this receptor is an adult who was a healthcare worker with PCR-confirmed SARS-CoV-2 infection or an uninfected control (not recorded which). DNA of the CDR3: TGCGCCAGCAGACCCGACAACGGGAGGTCCTACGAGCAGTACTTC. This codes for CASRPDNGRSYEQYF.